This T cell receptor (beta chain) originates from a study of OX40 agonist ivuxolimab in advanced cancers. Overall study: Given to patients was ivuxolimab, an agonistic anti-OX40 (CD134) antibody. Antecedent anti-PD-1, anti-PD-L1 or anti-CTLA-4 therapy was permissible, with approximately 44% having received some. Findings of the study overall: In general, CD8+ T cells held more expanded clones than CD4+ did, on average. At 0.1 to 3.0 mg/kg, clonal expansion of CD4+ and CD8+ blood T cells had occurred by week 6.

V was clipped by 7 bases and J by 2 bases; unmatched bases: 11. Germline V gene sequence: CDR1 SGDLS, CDR2 YYNGEE. The CDR3 is 16 amino acids. Profiling relied on immunoSEQ multiplex PCR, and the TCRdb table lists in-frame clones only, not all of them. This table has 55,000 to 70,000 clones, roughly 90% appearing once. Turning to this clone: What it binds is unknown.

The sample was CD4+ or CD8+ T cells sorted from blood, taken in a trial of the OX40 agonist ivuxolimab. The TCR was taken from an adult with an advanced solid tumor such as melanoma, head and neck, liver or kidney cancer. V and J are TRBV9 and TRBJ1-1, with 10 bases that match TRBD1. DNA for the CDR3: TGTGCCAGCTCTCCTTGGGACAGGGGCCATAACACTGAAGCTTTCTTT. Encoded protein: CASSPWDRGHNTEAFF.